The T cell receptor beta chain under discussion was sequenced for a study of cytotoxic CD8 clonotypes in ibrutinib-treated CLL (dated by TCRdb to about 2021). For the wider study: In this cohort, approximately 15 patients were treatment-naive and ten to eleven were relapsed/refractory, while about 18 had unmutated IGHV. Responses were partial in roughly 24 patients and complete in 2; after median about 63 months follow-up, roughly 14 stayed in remission and 12 progressed. Response samples were obtained after a median of 12 months of treatment, with a range of about 6 to 40 months. Samples averaged approximately 260,000 productive templates and some 96,000 productive rearrangements. Longitudinal samples were obtainable from about 30% of the 86 participants in the trial. Cryopreserved peripheral blood mononuclear cells were obtained prior to treatment, at the time of response, and at either disease progression or sustained remission. Every remission and progressive disease sample was obtained while ibrutinib was still being received by the patients.

What the work shows at the level of the full study, not this receptor alone: An increase in clonality was observed at ibrutinib response, with clonality remaining stable during sustained remission and falling back toward baseline at progression. Baseline clonality was found to be higher than that of age-matched healthy donors and was strongly correlated with circulating CD8+ T-cell counts. Public clonotypes were rare and either shrank or stayed stable during treatment, and the rise in clonality at ibrutinib response reflected expansion of private clonotypes. Sampling times were not matched between patients in sustained remission and patients whose disease was progressing, and lymph node repertoires were not examined.

With regard to this clone: The antigen it binds to is not known. Qualities for individual bases were not recorded, and no much larger clone is one base off.

A MiSeq instrument was used for deep resolution sequencing, which targeted depths ranging from 1 in 1 million up to 1 in 200,000 T cells, with coverage averaging 10x for each clonotype. The immunoSEQ hsTCRB Kit was used to generate TCR beta libraries. From the authors' description of their analysis: The data were analyzed with ImmunoSEQ Analyzer and ImmunoSEQ Data Assistant, and V, D and J gene assignments followed IMGT definitions. Clonality, with values ranging from 0 to 1, was calculated as one minus the normalized Shannon entropy of productive rearrangement frequencies. Only overrepresented clonotypes making up at least 0.05% of the repertoire of each patient were included in the public clonotype analysis. Around 12 age-matched healthy donor repertoires from immuneACCESS were used as controls for clonality. In TCRdb, the immuneACCESS table is reduced to in-frame sequences with V and J assigned. These tables do not hold every clone; where another copy was compared, an unresolved V gene accounts for under half, and the others remain unexplained. The V and J calls and clone size come from that table; D and trimming were worked out from the DNA. For this sample there are about 130,000 clones; under 90% appear just once. The ten largest make up 3% to 4% of the sample.

The intended sense of this specimen's time point label: approximately 2 years on ibrutinib. For TCR beta library preparation, approximately 2 micrograms of genomic DNA was extracted from cryopreserved PBMCs. Longitudinal blood samples from CLL patients on ibrutinib monotherapy underwent high-throughput TCR beta sequencing. The patients took part in an open-label, single-center phase 2 trial of ibrutinib monotherapy. This TCR was recovered from a human donor with chronic lymphocytic leukemia. Sequences were derived from PBMCs, sampled after 24 months of ibrutinib treatment.

The encoded CDR3 is CASSQTGGQVYEQYF. The DNA reads as follows: TGCGCCAGCAGCCAAACTGGGGGGCAGGTCTACGAGCAGTACTTC. This receptor chain uses TRBV5-1 and TRBJ2-7; the D gene could be TRBD1 or TRBD2, each one agreeing over 6 bases. V gives up 4 bases and J gives up 3 bases, and the segment between their germline ends measures 17 bases. There are 15 amino acids in the CDR3, from cysteine to phenylalanine inclusive. Only the CDR3 part of the read is kept: 45 bases, read in frame from the first base. CDR1 and CDR2 are drawn from the germline V gene: SGHRS, YFSETQ.